A selection of T cell receptor beta chains follows, all from one sample in a study of TIL therapy for anti-PD-1-resistant metastatic lung cancer. Here immunoSEQ multiplex PCR was the method, and the copy in TCRdb shows in-frame clones only, minus some. The sample lists about 32,000 clones; 60% to 80% were seen once. The material was blood, obtained at baseline. The receptor set was obtained from a woman aged 30 to 85 with non-small cell lung cancer. Both conserved end residues are part of each CDR3. The D gene is left open where the match is weak. Where a row states a size, it is once, few, many or the class of an expanded clone; other rows omit it.

D gene	V gene	clone size	J gene	CDR3 DNA	CDR3 protein
NA	TRBV6-1	NA	TRBJ1-2	TGTGCCAGCAGTGGCCAGGTTCCTATTGGCTACACCTTC	CASSGQVPIGYTF
NA	TRBV7-9	NA	TRBJ2-7	TGTGCCAGCAGCTTAGCAACCGGCGAGCAGTACTTC	CASSLATGEQYF
NA	TRBV25-1	NA	TRBJ1-2	TGTGCCAGCAGTGAACGAGTAGGAACAACTAACTATGGCTACACCTTC	CASSERVGTTNYGYTF
NA	TRBV7-2	NA	TRBJ2-1	TGTGCCAGCAGCCATAGCACAGGGCGGAATGAGCAGTTCTTC	CASSHSTGRNEQFF
NA	TRBV5-6	NA	TRBJ1-5	TGTGCCAGCATGAAGGCCAGGCCATATAGCAATCAGCCCCAGCATTTT	CASMKARPYSNQPQHF
NA	TRBV7-2	NA	TRBJ2-1	TGTGCCAGCAGCTTAGTAGCGTCCAATGAGCAGTTCTTC	CASSLVASNEQFF
NA	TRBV2	few	TRBJ2-7	TGTGCCAGCAGCCAATCCTACGAGCAGTACTTC	CASSQSYEQYF
NA	TRBV20-1	NA	TRBJ2-7	TGCAGTGCTAGCGCCAATTACGAGCAGTACTTC	CSASANYEQYF
TRBD2	TRBV6-1	few	TRBJ2-7	TGTGCCAGCAGTGATGGGGGCGGGAGGAGCTCCTACGAGCAGTACTTC	CASSDGGGRSSYEQYF
NA	TRBV29-1	NA	TRBJ1-3	TGCAGCGCCATGAGGGGGAACTCTGGAAACACCATATATTTT	CSAMRGNSGNTIYF
NA	TRBV5-4	NA	TRBJ2-7	TGTGCCAGCAGTTTGGTTTCTGGTAAGCAGTACTTC	CASSLVSGKQYF
TRBD1	TRBV6-1	once	TRBJ1-4	TGTGCCAGCAGTCCAACTTCACGGACAGGGGGGGATTTT	CASSPTSRTGGDF
NA	TRBV9	NA	TRBJ2-6	TGTGCCAGCACCACTTACTCTGGGGCCAACGTCCTGACTTTC	CASTTYSGANVLTF
TRBD2	TRBV6-5	NA	TRBJ2-1	TGTGCCAGCACCCAGCGGGAGAGGTACAATGAGCAGTTCTTC	CASTQRERYNEQFF
TRBD2	TRBV6-5	NA	TRBJ2-1	TGTGCCAGCAGTTCAGATTTCGGGAGGTCCTACAATGAGCAGTTCTTC	CASSSDFGRSYNEQFF
NA	TRBV5-1	NA	TRBJ2-5	TGCGCCAGCAGCCGCAATAGCGGACCCAAAGAGACCCAGTACTTC	CASSRNSGPKETQYF
NA	TRBV7-9	NA	TRBJ2-3	TGTGCCAGCAGCTTAGTGGCGGGATGGATTAGCACAGATACGCAGTATTTT	CASSLVAGWISTDTQYF
TRBD2	TRBV11-3	NA	TRBJ2-7	TGTGCCAGCAGCCCAGGGACTAGCGGGAGAGAGGACGAGCAGTACTTC	CASSPGTSGREDEQYF
NA	TRBV19	NA	TRBJ2-2	TGTGCCAGTACACCCCTGGACAGAAACACCGGGGAGCTGTTTTTT	CASTPLDRNTGELFF
NA	TRBV2	few	TRBJ2-6	TGTGCCAGCACCGTCGGAGGGCGGAACTCTGGGGCCAACGTCCTGACTTTC	CASTVGGRNSGANVLTF
NA	TRBV14	NA	TRBJ2-3	TGTGCCAGCAGCCAAGATAGGTCGGCAGATACGCAGTATTTT	CASSQDRSADTQYF
NA	TRBV7-9	NA	TRBJ2-6	TGTGCCAGCGTGACTGCCGCAAGTGGCAACGTCCTGACTTTC	CASVTAASGNVLTF
NA	TRBV5-4	NA	TRBJ1-1	TGTGCCAGCAGCACGGGACGCGGGAACACTGAAGCTTTCTTT	CASSTGRGNTEAFF
NA	TRBV6-5	NA	TRBJ2-1	TGTGCCAGCAGTTACTCGAACCTGAGGACAGAGCAGTTCTTC	CASSYSNLRTEQFF
NA	TRBV27	NA	TRBJ2-2	TGTGCCAGCAGTATTACAGGGCGGAACACCGGGGAGCTGTTTTTT	CASSITGRNTGELFF
TRBD2	TRBV4-1	NA	TRBJ2-1	TGCGCCAGCAGCCAAGGCAGCGGGAGTATAGGGAAGCAGTTCTTC	CASSQGSGSIGKQFF
NA	TRBV6-6	NA	TRBJ2-7	TGTGCCAGCAGTTACCTCCAGGGCCACGAGCAGTACTTC	CASSYLQGHEQYF
NA	TRBV2	NA	TRBJ2-4	TGTGCCAGCAGTGGAACCGCCTTAAACATTCAGTACTTC	CASSGTALNIQYF
NA	TRBV30	NA	TRBJ2-1	TGTGCCTGGAGTGGTCCGTCAGCGCTTATCAGCTCCTACAATGAGCAGTTCTTC	CAWSGPSALISSYNEQFF
NA	TRBV5-1	NA	TRBJ2-7	TGCGCCAGCAGCTTGACCCCCGGCGGATACGAGCAGTACTTC	CASSLTPGGYEQYF
TRBD2	TRBV4-1	NA	TRBJ2-3	TGCGCCAGCAGCCAGATTGTTGTCTTGCGGGAGCCCACAGATACGCAGTATTTT	CASSQIVVLREPTDTQYF
NA	TRBV6-5	NA	TRBJ2-3	TGTGCCAGCAGTGGGGAGTTCCGGACAGATACGCAGTATTTT	CASSGEFRTDTQYF
NA	TRBV10-3	once	TRBJ2-1	TGTGCCATCAGTGAGGACCGGGACTTCGGGTTCTTC	CAISEDRDFGFF
TRBD1	TRBV4-1	NA	TRBJ2-3	TGCGCCAGCAGCCAAGATAGGGACAGGGGGTTTGGCACAGATACGCAGTATTTT	CASSQDRDRGFGTDTQYF
NA	TRBV9	NA	TRBJ1-3	TGTGCCAGCAGCGTAGATCCAGGGGCTGGAAACACCATATATTTT	CASSVDPGAGNTIYF
TRBD2	TRBV29-1	NA	TRBJ2-2	TGCAGCGTTGAAGATAAGCGGGAGGTCACCGGGGAGCTGTTTTTT	CSVEDKREVTGELFF
NA	TRBV4-1	NA	TRBJ2-7	TGCGCCAGCAGCCATGGGTTTAAGGGGTATCTGCTAAACGAGCAGTACTTC	CASSHGFKGYLLNEQYF
NA	TRBV7-7	few	TRBJ2-7	TGTGCCAGCAGCCCTAACGGAGGCGTGGGCGAGCAGTACTTC	CASSPNGGVGEQYF
NA	TRBV5-1	NA	TRBJ2-2	TGCGCCAGCAGCTTGGGGGGACTTTCCACCGGGGAGCTGTTTTTT	CASSLGGLSTGELFF
NA	TRBV14	NA	TRBJ2-3	TGTGCCAGCAGCCAAGTAGGGTCAGATACGCAGTATTTT	CASSQVGSDTQYF
TRBD2	TRBV19	NA	TRBJ2-1	TGTGCCAGTAGCACGGGACTAACCATGGGGGAGCAGTTCTTC	CASSTGLTMGEQFF
TRBD2	TRBV18	few	TRBJ2-7	TGTGCCACCAGGACTAGCGGGAGGAACGAGCAGTACTTC	CATRTSGRNEQYF
NA	TRBV6-1	NA	TRBJ1-1	TGTGCCAGCAGTGCTAGCTACCTCACTGAAGCTTTCTTT	CASSASYLTEAFF
TRBD1	TRBV29-1	NA	TRBJ2-2	TGCAGCGTTGTGCGACAGGGTGGCGGGGAGCTGTTTTTT	CSVVRQGGGELFF
TRBD1	TRBV7-8	NA	TRBJ2-7	TGTGCCAGCAGCCGCCTAGGAGACAGGGGGGGAGAGCAGTACTTC	CASSRLGDRGGEQYF
TRBD1	TRBV29-1	NA	TRBJ1-1	TGCAGCTTCCGACAGGGGGCGAACACTGAAGCTTTCTTT	CSFRQGANTEAFF
TRBD1	TRBV6-5	NA	TRBJ2-7	TGTGCCAGCAGTTACGACGGACAGGCCTACGAGCAGTACTTC	CASSYDGQAYEQYF
TRBD1	TRBV6-5	NA	TRBJ2-1	TGTGCCAGCAGTTACAACGGACAGGGAGGTCGGCAGTTCTTC	CASSYNGQGGRQFF